This TCR beta chain was observed in a study of Ad26.COV2.S vaccination and SARS-CoV-2 variants. Profiled with immunoSEQ multiplex PCR; TCRdb holds only in-frame clones, not every one. The profile shows some 350,000 clones, about 88% of them singletons. V was clipped by 4 bases and J by 1 base, with 10 bases between them. From germline, CDR1 is MGHRA and CDR2 YSYEKL. This CDR3 region has 14 residues. The treatment is: about 20 received Ad26.COV2.S at low or high dose, single or two shots; about 5 received placebo; per-sample allocation not given. Samples analyzed were those drawn on day 63 after the first vaccine or placebo injection.

The sample in question was peripheral blood, obtained in a trial of Ad26.COV2.S vaccine versus placebo. The clonotype was recovered from a person between 18 and 59 years old who received the Ad26.COV2.S COVID-19 vaccine or a placebo. This chain connects TRBV4-1 to TRBJ2-5; D is ambiguous. The CDR3 is CASSLTSLQETQYF. Written as DNA, the CDR3 is TGCGCCAGCAGCCTGACAAGTCTCCAAGAGACCCAGTACTTC.